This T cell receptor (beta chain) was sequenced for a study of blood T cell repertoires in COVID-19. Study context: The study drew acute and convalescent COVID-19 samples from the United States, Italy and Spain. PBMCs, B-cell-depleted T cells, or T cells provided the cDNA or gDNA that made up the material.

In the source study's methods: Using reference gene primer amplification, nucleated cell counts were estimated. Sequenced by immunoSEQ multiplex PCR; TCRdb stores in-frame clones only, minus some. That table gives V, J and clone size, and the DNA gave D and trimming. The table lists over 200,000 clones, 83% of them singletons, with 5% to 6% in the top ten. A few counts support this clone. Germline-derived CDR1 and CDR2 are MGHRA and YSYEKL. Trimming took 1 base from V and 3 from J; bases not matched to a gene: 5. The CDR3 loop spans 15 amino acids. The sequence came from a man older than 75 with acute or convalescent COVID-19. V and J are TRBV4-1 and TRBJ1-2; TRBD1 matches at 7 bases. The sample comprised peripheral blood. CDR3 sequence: CASSQVTGAYYGYTF. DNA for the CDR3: TGCGCCAGCAGCCAAGTCACAGGGGCATACTATGGCTACACCTTC.